A selection of T cell receptor beta chains follows, all from one sample in a study of CD4 T cells in relation to SARS-CoV-2 and coronaviruses. Produced via immunoSEQ multiplex PCR; TCRdb's table is partial and in-frame only. The repertoire holds some 11,000 clones, with 80% to 90% as singletons. Sequencing was carried out using naive CD4+ T cells from PBMCs. These TCRs come from an adult with COVID-19. Both conserved end residues are trimmed from each CDR3.

V gene: TRBV13
J gene: TRBJ2-2
CDR3 protein: ASSKKGQLNTGELF

V gene: TRBV6-5
J gene: TRBJ2-7
CDR3 protein: ASSSTVVPYEQY

V gene: TRBV3-1/TRBV3-2
J gene: TRBJ1-6
CDR3 protein: ASSQDPATEHHRALH

V gene: TRBV5-1
J gene: TRBJ2-1
CDR3 protein: ASSLKGPDNEQF

V gene: TRBV11-2
J gene: TRBJ1-1
CDR3 protein: ASSHRQGRGTEAF

V gene: TRBV7-8
J gene: TRBJ2-7
CDR3 protein: ASSLGLAGGYEQY

V gene: TRBV14
J gene: TRBJ2-5
CDR3 protein: ASSQGGRWETQY

V gene: TRBV7-2
J gene: TRBJ2-7
CDR3 protein: ASSPAPGRSSYEQY

V gene: TRBV7-2
J gene: TRBJ1-4
CDR3 protein: ASRPGHATNEKLF

V gene: TRBV7-2
J gene: TRBJ2-7
CDR3 protein: ASKKTSGGAEGSYEQY